The sequence of this TCR beta chain was determined in a study of CD8 T cells in Susac syndrome. Study in general: Treatment status at blood draw for the Susac syndrome patients was therapy-naive, corticosteroids, or intravenous immunoglobulin alone.

The RNA, roughly 0.45 to 1 ug, was put through reverse transcription using random hexamers. TCRdb redid the calling of the immunoSEQ multiplex PCR reads with MiXCR, one entry per CDR3 protein. The table lists approximately 49,000 distinct CDR3 sequences, approximately 95% of them singletons. The CDR3 contains 12 residues. J lost 6 bases, V lost 5 bases, and 4 bases had no gene match. The V gene's germline CDR1 is SGHVS and CDR2 FQNEAQ. The receptor's source is a human donor with Susac syndrome. This chain connects TRBV7-8 to TRBJ2-7; TRBD1 agrees at 7 bases. The specimen was CD8+ T cells from PBMCs. The CDR3 loop reads CASSMTGFEQYF. As DNA, the CDR3 is TGTGCCAGCAGCATGACAGGGTTCGAGCAGTACTTC.